This T cell receptor beta chain was sequenced in a study of regulatory T cells in long-lasting Graves disease. This clonotype has ten or more counts. Construction of the TCR beta libraries employed iRepertoire HTBI primers in conjunction with Arm-PCR of CDR3 regions. TCRdb reprocessed the multiplex PCR reads with MiXCR, giving one entry per CDR3 protein. The table shows hundreds of thousands of distinct CDR3 sequences, with roughly 15% occurring only once. There are 15 residues in the CDR3. V was shortened by 3 bases and J by 0 bases, with 8 bases between the two germline ends. Germline CDR1 and CDR2: KGHSH and LQKENI. Time point reported: newly diagnosed GD, antithyroid drugs for less than 3 months. Scientists built the TCR library using RNA that was extracted from PBMCs. The same sample was also studied in work on T cells in Graves' hyperthyroidism and ophthalmopathy.

The gene calls are TRBV18 and TRBJ1-4; D remains unclear. The receptor comes from a woman aged 35-65 years with Graves disease. Sequenced material: peripheral blood mononuclear cells (PBMCs), taken at new diagnosis, from a patient treated with antithyroid drugs. CDR3 nucleotide sequence: TGTGCCAGCTCACCGCTAGATGCAACTAATGAAAAACTGTTTTTT. As protein: CASSPLDATNEKLFF.